These 17 T cell receptor beta chains came from one sample sequenced in a study of beta chain features in type 1 diabetes (dated by TCRdb to 2017 to 2018). Library generation was performed with the immunoSEQ multiplex PCR assay. The entire amount of isolated RNA was reverse transcribed using the High Capacity cDNA Reverse Transcription Kit, so the sequenced TCRB transcripts were expressed ones. Here the immuneACCESS table is served through TCRdb, limited to in-frame sequences with V and J called. Missing clones are a known gap in these copies; in checked studies unresolved V genes cover under half, and the rest lacks a known reason. The sample includes about 360,000 clones, with over 9.5% observed a single time. In total, the top ten clones hold less than 0.02% of the sample. The sample consisted of naive CD4+ T cells from blood. The label giving this sample's cell subset or site can be read as: true naive CD4+ T cells. The receptor source for this set is a young man in good health.

V and J are TRBV7-2 and TRBJ2-1; D unresolved. This CDR3 contains 16 residues. V shed 6 bases and J shed 2 bases, with 17 bases lying between them. Per germline, CDR1 SGHTA and CDR2 FQGNSA. The DNA for the CDR3 is TGTGCCAGCAGTCGATCTCCACTACTCCCCTACAATGAGCAGTTCTTC. Translation gives CASSRSPLLPYNEQFF.

This clone was found a few times. V is TRBV15 and J is TRBJ2-5; D perhaps matches TRBD1 (5 bases). CDR1 and CDR2 (germline): LNHNV, YYDKDF (reference sequence). The V end lost 1 base, the J end lost 4 bases, and 16 bases lay between the germline ends. The CDR3 spans 16 residues. The CDR3 region is CATSRGAGIGSETQYF. The CDR3 DNA reads TGTGCCACCAGCAGAGGCGCAGGGATTGGGTCAGAGACCCAGTACTTC.

The rearrangement uses TRBV30 and TRBJ1-2, with 9 bases aligning to TRBD1. V lost 3 bases to trimming and J lost 5 bases; unmatched junction nucleotides: 13. This CDR3 has 16 residues. Germline V lookup: CDR1 GTSNPN, CDR2 SVGIG (reference sequence). CDR3 coding DNA: TGTGCCTGGAGAGACAGGGGGAGGGGGCAGAGTTATGGCTACACCTTC. This gives the protein CAWRDRGRGQSYGYTF.

The table lists this clone with a few counts. The J gene is TRBJ2-1, the V gene TRBV19; 15 bases are a match to TRBD2. Germline V gene data show CDR1 as LNHDA and CDR2 as SQIVND (reference sequence). The CDR3 contains 17 residues. V lost 7 bases, J lost 5 bases, and 9 bases stayed unmatched. CDR3 sequence reads: CASTDKGLAGGNNEQFF. The CDR3 coding sequence is TGTGCCAGTACCGACAAAGGACTAGCGGGAGGGAACAATGAGCAGTTCTTC.

V is TRBV7-3 and J is TRBJ1-1; weak D call: TRBD1 (5 bases). The CDR3 is made up of 14 amino acids. CDR1 and CDR2 from the germline V gene are SGHTA and FQGTGA. Deletions cut 5 bases from V and 5 bases from J, with 15 bases between. CDR3 in amino acids: CASSQSPGGTEAFF. DNA of the CDR3: TGTGCCAGCAGCCAGTCCCCGGGGGGGACTGAAGCTTTCTTT.

This clone was seen a few times. The chain is built from TRBV4-2 and TRBJ1-2; 11 bases fit TRBD1. This CDR3 spans 18 amino acids. V shed 0 bases and J 3 bases; nucleotides not matched to a gene: 9. Germline CDR1 LGHNA, CDR2 YNFKEQ. The DNA for the CDR3 is TGTGCCAGCAGCCAAGATCTTCGGACAGGGGGCGCCGACTATGGCTACACCTTC. Its protein product is CASSQDLRTGGADYGYTF.

The V call is TRBV28, the J call TRBJ2-7; weak D call: TRBD2 (6 bases). The CDR3 is made up of 14 amino acids. Trimming cost V 8 bases and J 9 bases, with 23 bases left between them. Looked up from germline, CDR1 is MDHEN and CDR2 is SYDVKM. The CDR3 DNA follows: TGTGCCAGCGGACTACCGGGACGGCGAATTGGGCAGTACTTC. This codes for CASGLPGRRIGQYF.

Only a few counts were recorded for this clone. The chain combines TRBV30 with TRBJ1-1, with D unresolved. The germline V gene encodes CDR1 GTSNPN and CDR2 SVGIG (reference sequence). V lost 3 bases and J lost 9, with 17 bases in between. The CDR3 totals 13 residues. The CDR3 nucleotides are TGTGCCTGGAGAGGCCCGGGGATCTGGCAAGCTTTCTTT. This encodes CAWRGPGIWQAFF.

This clone was seen more than once but under ten times. The genes are TRBV7-2 and TRBJ2-3, with TRBD2 matching 13 bases. V gave up 5 bases and J gave up 0 bases; unmatched junction bases: 2. The CDR3 runs 16 residues. Germline assignment: CDR1 SGHTA and CDR2 FQGNSA. The CDR3 DNA follows: TGTGCCAGCAGCCCGACTAGCGGGGGGAGCACAGATACGCAGTATTTT. Translated: CASSPTSGGSTDTQYF.

Points on this clone: The same CDR3 arises from other DNA sequences in this sample as well. The V call is TRBV7-2, the J call TRBJ2-1; 13 nucleotides line up with TRBD2. The germline V gene has CDR1 SGHTA and CDR2 FQGNSA. V lost 3 bases and J lost 4; bases outside the gene matches: 3. This CDR3 contains 16 residues. The CDR3 sequence is CASSLSGLAGYNEQFF. The DNA of the CDR3 is TGTGCCAGCAGCTTGTCGGGACTAGCGGGGTACAATGAGCAGTTCTTC.

This rearrangement joins TRBV5-4 to TRBJ2-4, with TRBD1 identical over 9 bases. The germline V gene has CDR1 SGHNT and CDR2 YYREEE (reference sequence). Unmatched junction bases numbered 14, after V lost 4 bases and J lost 0 bases. The CDR3 has 19 residues. CDR3 bases: TGTGCCAGCAGCAAGGATCGTACAGGGGGCCCGCTAGCCAAAAACATTCAGTACTTC. Amino acids: CASSKDRTGGPLAKNIQYF.

The chain couples TRBV2 to TRBJ2-3; D not resolved. Germline CDR1 SNHLY, CDR2 FYNNEI. CDR3 size: 12 residues. The V end lost 6 bases, the J end lost 2 bases, and 6 bases lay between the germline ends. The CDR3 loop reads CASSSYTDTQYF. The CDR3 bases are TGTGCCAGCAGCTCCTACACAGATACGCAGTATTTT.

Only a few counts were recorded for this clone. Different DNA sequences within this sample yield the same CDR3. The chain employs TRBV5-4 and TRBJ2-3, with D unclear. Deletions cut 1 base from V and 3 bases from J, with 6 bases between. Per germline, CDR1 SGHNT and CDR2 YYREEE (reference sequence). The CDR3 contains 13 residues. In DNA form, the CDR3 reads TGTGCCAGCAGCTTGTACTCTACAGATACGCAGTATTTT. Its translation is CASSLYSTDTQYF.

This clone was detected a few times. The gene calls are TRBV30 and TRBJ1-2, with 8 bases aligning to TRBD1. V shed 2 bases and J 6 bases; nucleotides not matched to a gene: 2. CDR3 length: 12 amino acids. Per germline, CDR1 GTSNPN and CDR2 SVGIG (reference sequence). CDR3 residues: CAWSPQGDGYTF. In DNA, the CDR3 is TGTGCCTGGAGTCCACAGGGGGATGGCTACACCTTC.

This rearrangement joins TRBV5-6 to TRBJ1-5, with a possible D match to TRBD1 (6 bases). Germline CDR1 and CDR2: SGHDT and YYEEEE. V was pared by 0 bases and J by 6 bases, with 16 bases between. This CDR3 contains 16 residues. Here the CDR3 reads CASSLEAGDGRQPQHF. The CDR3 DNA is TGTGCCAGCAGCTTGGAGGCAGGGGACGGGCGTCAGCCCCAGCATTTT.

The rearrangement links TRBV5-1 to TRBJ2-5, with 15 bases matching TRBD2. This CDR3 is built from 16 residues. The V segment lost 4 bases and the J segment 1 base; nucleotides outside the gene matches: 2. Looked up from germline, CDR1 is SGHRS and CDR2 is YFSETQ. The CDR3 here is CASSTGLAGGQETQYF. As DNA, the CDR3 is TGCGCCAGCAGCACGGGACTAGCGGGGGGCCAAGAGACCCAGTACTTC.

The CDR3 nucleotides are TGTGCCAGCAGTGACTCGTCTGGCAGGGGCTCCTACGAGCAGTACTTC. Amino acids: CASSDSSGRGSYEQYF. This chain joins TRBV6-4 and TRBJ2-7, with a possible D match to TRBD1 (6 bases). Trimming removed 0 bases from V and 0 bases from J, with 12 bases in between. From germline, CDR1 is MRHNA and CDR2 SNTAGT. This CDR3 spans 16 amino acids.